This T cell receptor beta chain appears in the sequencing data of a study of human T cells and chemical hapten exposure. Study background: Patch tests of 0.01% DPC on the upper back were read at 6 days.

Using its own MiXCR run on the RACE reads, TCRdb lists one record per CDR3 protein. The sample records around 380,000 distinct CDR3 sequences, about 5% being singletons. Time point given: pre-sensitization, week 0. Treatment here: therapeutic diphenylcyclopropenone sensitization with weekly scalp DPC. The germline CDR1 and CDR2 sequences are SGHRS and YFSETQ. The CDR3 totals 15 residues. Trimming at V came to 1 base and at J to 6 bases, leaving 7 bases not matched to a gene. The chain is built from TRBV5-1 and TRBJ2-7; 10 nucleotides agree with TRBD1. Sample: whole blood, taken in connection with sensitization to the hapten diphenylcyclopropenone (DPC). This clonotype originated in a woman younger than 30 with alopecia areata. Some clones in this sample may be carry-over from other donors' samples. CDR3 amino acids: CASSLSPGTGVEQYF. The CDR3 nucleotides read TGCGCCAGCAGCTTGAGTCCCGGGACAGGGGTCGAGCAGTACTTC.